This TCR beta chain was identified in a study of identical twins. TCRdb re-analysed the 5' RACE reads in MiXCR, keeping a single row per CDR3 protein. Altogether fewer than 900,000 distinct CDR3 sequences are present, 21% being singletons, with the ten largest covering 4.3%. Whole-study findings and limits: Not following the same donors, the study drew its conclusions from cross-sectional statistical analysis. Within cord blood, abundant beta clonotypes carried fewer insertions, but memory repertoires showed no such trend.

With 2 bases clipped from V and 4 bases from J, the junction kept 6 bases outside the gene matches. Germline CDR1 LGHNA, CDR2 YSLEER. CDR3 length: 16 amino acids. Healthy Caucasians provided all donations. This clonotype was detected a few times. Its antigen is unidentified. The sample was also reused in another study, on T cells expressing NK-cell markers. That paper adds: Dominance of the CD3+CD56-NKG2C+ fraction by these clonotypes also held in a handful of donors.

Sequenced input: PBMCs. This clonotype originated in a woman in her late teens or twenties in good health. This chain connects TRBV4-3 to TRBJ2-2, with 8 bases aligning to TRBD2. The CDR3 DNA reads TGCGCCAGCAGCCAATTAGCGGGATCGGCCACCGGGGAGCTGTTTTTT. This gives the protein CASSQLAGSATGELFF.